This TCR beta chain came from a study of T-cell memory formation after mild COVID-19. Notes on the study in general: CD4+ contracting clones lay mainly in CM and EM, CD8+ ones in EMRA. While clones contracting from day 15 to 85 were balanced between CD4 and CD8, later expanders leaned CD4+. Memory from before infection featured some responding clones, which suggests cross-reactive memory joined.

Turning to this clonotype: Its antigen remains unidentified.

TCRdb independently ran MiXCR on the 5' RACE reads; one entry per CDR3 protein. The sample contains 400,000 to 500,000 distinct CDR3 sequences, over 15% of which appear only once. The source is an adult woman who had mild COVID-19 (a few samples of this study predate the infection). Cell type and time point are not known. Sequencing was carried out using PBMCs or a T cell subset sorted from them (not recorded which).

The CDR3 protein is CASRDKRGTSGVTDTQYF. CDR3 nucleotides: TGTGCCAGCAGAGATAAACGAGGGACTAGCGGGGTCACAGATACGCAGTATTTT. The chain is built from TRBV6-1 and TRBJ2-3; 13 bases fit TRBD2. This CDR3 contains 18 residues. The germline V gene encodes CDR1 MNHNS and CDR2 SASEGT. V dropped 6 bases and J dropped 2; count of bases not matched to a gene: 11.